The T cell receptor (beta chain) described here comes from a study of cytomegalovirus exposure and HLA in healthy donors. On the study more broadly: Out of 150 million to 200 million T cells, an earlier analysis found 117 million unique TCR beta sequences in total. Study findings and constraints: Researchers counted 164 TCR beta chains as cytomegalovirus-associated. Later analysis showed most CMV-associated TCR beta chains appearing HLA-restricted.

CDR1 and CDR2 (germline): SGHVS, FQNEAQ. CDR3 length equals 14 residues. V was trimmed by 11 bases and J by 0 bases, leaving 14 bases between them. A note on this clone: Its antigen is unidentified.

Though nominally healthy at sampling, donors likely had unrecorded immune exposures. Use of 60 Vbeta and 13 Jbeta primers characterized the PCR. Libraries were prepared by immunoSEQ multiplex PCR; TCRdb keeps only in-frame clonotypes and omits some of them. This sample has roughly 200,000 clones; 82% occur once, and the top ten carry 2.5% to 3%. The clonotype comes from a woman between 40 and 55 years old in good health and CMV-seronegative. Sequencing was performed on PBMCs. This chain links TRBV7-8 with TRBJ1-5; tentatively, D is TRBD1 (5 bases). The CDR3 DNA follows: TGTGCCGCCTCTGGGGGGACTAGCAATCAGCCCCAGCATTTT. It encodes CAASGGTSNQPQHF. Complete variable domain (other parts from reference TRBV7-8 and TRBJ1-5): GAGVSQSPRYKVAKRGQDVALRCDPISGHVSLFWYQQALGQGPEFLTYFQNEAQLDKSGLPSDRFFAERPEGSVSTLKIQRTQQEDSAVYLCAASGGTSNQPQHFGDGTRLSIL.